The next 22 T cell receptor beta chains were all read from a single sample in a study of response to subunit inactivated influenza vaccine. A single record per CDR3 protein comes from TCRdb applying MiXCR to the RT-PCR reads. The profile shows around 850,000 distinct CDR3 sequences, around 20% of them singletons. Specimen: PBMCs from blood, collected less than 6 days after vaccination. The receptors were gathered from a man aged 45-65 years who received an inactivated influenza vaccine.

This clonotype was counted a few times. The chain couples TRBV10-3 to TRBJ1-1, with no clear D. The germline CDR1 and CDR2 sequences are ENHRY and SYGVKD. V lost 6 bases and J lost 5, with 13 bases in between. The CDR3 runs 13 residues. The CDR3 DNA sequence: TGTGCCATCAGCACGACCCGCGGGACTGAAGCTTTCTTT. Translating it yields CAISTTRGTEAFF.

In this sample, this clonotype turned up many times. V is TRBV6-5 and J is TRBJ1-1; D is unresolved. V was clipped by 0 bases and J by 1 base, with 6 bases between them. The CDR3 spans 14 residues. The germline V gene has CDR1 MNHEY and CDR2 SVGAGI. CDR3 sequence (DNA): TGTGCCAGCAGTTACTCCGTGGGGAACACTGAAGCTTTCTTT. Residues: CASSYSVGNTEAFF.

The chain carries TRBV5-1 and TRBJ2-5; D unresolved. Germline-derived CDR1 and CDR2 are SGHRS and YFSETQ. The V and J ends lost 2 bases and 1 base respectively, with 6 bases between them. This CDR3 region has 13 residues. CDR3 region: CASSFLSQETQYF. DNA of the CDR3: TGCGCCAGCAGCTTTCTCAGCCAAGAGACCCAGTACTTC. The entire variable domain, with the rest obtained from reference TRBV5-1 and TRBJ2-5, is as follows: KAGVTQTPRYLIKTRGQQVTLSCSPISGHRSVSWYQQTPGQGLQFLFEYFSETQRNKGNFPGRFSGRQFSNSRSEMNVSTLELGDSALYLCASSFLSQETQYFGPGTRLLVL.

The CDR3 DNA is TGTGCCAGCAGTCCCCGAATAGCGGGGGGCACAGATACGCAGTATTTT. This gives the protein CASSPRIAGGTDTQYF. This chain connects TRBV6-5 to TRBJ2-3, with TRBD2 matching 9 bases. The ends lost 5 bases at V and 1 base at J; junction bases unmatched: 7. The germline CDR1 and CDR2 sequences are MNHEY and SVGAGI. This CDR3 region has 16 residues.

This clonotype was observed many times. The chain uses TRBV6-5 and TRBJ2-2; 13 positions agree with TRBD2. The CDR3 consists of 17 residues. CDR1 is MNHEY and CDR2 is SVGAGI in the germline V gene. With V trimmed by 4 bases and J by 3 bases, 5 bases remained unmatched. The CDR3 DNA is TGTGCCAGCAGTTCAACTAGCGGGAGGGCTTACACCGGGGAGCTGTTTTTT. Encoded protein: CASSSTSGRAYTGELFF.

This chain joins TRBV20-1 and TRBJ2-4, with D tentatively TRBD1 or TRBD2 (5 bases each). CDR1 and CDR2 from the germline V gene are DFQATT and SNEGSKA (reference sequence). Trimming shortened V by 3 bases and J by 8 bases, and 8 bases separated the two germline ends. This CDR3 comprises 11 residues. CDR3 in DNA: TGCAGTGCTAGCGAGGGGTACATTCAGTACTTC. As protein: CSASEGYIQYF.

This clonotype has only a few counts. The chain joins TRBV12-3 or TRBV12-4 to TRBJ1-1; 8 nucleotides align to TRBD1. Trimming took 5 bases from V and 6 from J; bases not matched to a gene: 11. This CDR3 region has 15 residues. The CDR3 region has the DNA TGTGCCAGCAGTCCTGGGACAGGTTGGAGTCCTGAAGCTTTCTTT. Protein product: CASSPGTGWSPEAFF.

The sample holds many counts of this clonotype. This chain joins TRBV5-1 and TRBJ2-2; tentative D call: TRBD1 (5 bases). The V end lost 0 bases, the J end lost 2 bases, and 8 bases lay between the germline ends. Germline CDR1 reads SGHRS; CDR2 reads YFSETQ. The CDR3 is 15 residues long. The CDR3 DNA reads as TGCGCCAGCAGCTTGGTCCAGGGTAACACCGGGGAGCTGTTTTTT. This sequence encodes CASSLVQGNTGELFF.

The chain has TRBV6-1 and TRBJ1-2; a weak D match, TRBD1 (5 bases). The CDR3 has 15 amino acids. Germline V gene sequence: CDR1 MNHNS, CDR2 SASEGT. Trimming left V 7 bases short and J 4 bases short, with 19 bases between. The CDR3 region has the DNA TGTGCCAGCACCCAATCTCAGGGAATAGTCTATGGCTACACCTTC. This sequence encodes CASTQSQGIVYGYTF.

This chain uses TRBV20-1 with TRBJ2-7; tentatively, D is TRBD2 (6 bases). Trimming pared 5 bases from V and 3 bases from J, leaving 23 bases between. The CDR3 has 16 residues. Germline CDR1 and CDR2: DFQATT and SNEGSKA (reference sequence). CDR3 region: CSAPPNSGTSLYEQYF. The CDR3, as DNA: TGCAGTGCTCCGCCTAATTCCGGGACTTCGCTCTACGAGCAGTACTTC.

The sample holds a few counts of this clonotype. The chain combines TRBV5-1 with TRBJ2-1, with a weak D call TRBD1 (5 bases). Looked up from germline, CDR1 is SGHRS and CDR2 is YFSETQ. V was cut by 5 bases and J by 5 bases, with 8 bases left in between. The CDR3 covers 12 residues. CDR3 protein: CASSSQDNEQFF. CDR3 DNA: TGCGCCAGCAGTTCACAGGACAATGAGCAGTTCTTC.

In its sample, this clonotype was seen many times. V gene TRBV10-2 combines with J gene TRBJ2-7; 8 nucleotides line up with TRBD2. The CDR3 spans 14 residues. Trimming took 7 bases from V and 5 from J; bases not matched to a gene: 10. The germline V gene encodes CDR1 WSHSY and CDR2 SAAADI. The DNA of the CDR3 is TGCGCCAGCATTGGTGGGACTAGACCCAACGAGCAGTACTTC. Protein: CASIGGTRPNEQYF.

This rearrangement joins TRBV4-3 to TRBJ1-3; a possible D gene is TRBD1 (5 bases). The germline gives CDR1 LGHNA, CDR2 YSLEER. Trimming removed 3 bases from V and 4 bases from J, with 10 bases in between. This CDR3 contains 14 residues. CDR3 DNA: TGCGCCAGCAGCCAGACAAGACAGGGAAACACCATATATTTT. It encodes CASSQTRQGNTIYF.

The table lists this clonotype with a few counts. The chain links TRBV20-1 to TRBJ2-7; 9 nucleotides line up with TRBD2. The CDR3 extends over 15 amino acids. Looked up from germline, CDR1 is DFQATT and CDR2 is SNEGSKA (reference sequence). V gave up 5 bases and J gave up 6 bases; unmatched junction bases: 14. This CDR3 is CSAGGLAGLFSEQYF. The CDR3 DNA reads TGCAGTGCTGGCGGTCTAGCGGGGTTGTTTTCCGAGCAGTACTTC.

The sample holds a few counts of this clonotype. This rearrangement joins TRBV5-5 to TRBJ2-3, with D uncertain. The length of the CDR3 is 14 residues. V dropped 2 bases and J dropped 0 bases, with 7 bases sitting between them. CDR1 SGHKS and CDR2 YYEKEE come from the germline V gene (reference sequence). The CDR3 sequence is CASSFWRSTDTQYF. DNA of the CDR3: TGTGCCAGCAGCTTTTGGAGAAGCACAGATACGCAGTATTTT.

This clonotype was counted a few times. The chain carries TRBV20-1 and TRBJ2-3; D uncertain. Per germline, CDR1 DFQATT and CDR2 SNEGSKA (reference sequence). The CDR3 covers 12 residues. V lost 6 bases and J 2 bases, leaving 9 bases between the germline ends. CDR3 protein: CSALENTDTQYF. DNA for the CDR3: TGCAGTGCCTTGGAAAACACAGATACGCAGTATTTT.

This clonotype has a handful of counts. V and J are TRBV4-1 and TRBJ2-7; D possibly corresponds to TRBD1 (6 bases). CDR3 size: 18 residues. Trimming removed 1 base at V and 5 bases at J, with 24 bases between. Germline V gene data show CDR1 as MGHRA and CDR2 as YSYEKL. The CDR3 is CASSQVLFNGQGNHEQYF. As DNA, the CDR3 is TGCGCCAGCAGCCAAGTTCTTTTTAACGGGCAGGGGAACCACGAGCAGTACTTC.

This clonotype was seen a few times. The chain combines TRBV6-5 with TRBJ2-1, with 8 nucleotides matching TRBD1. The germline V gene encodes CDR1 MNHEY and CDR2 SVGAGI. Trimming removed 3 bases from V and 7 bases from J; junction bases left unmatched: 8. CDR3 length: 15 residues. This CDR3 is CASSYPGRGLNEQFF. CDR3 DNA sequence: TGTGCCAGCAGTTATCCGGGCAGGGGGCTGAATGAGCAGTTCTTC.

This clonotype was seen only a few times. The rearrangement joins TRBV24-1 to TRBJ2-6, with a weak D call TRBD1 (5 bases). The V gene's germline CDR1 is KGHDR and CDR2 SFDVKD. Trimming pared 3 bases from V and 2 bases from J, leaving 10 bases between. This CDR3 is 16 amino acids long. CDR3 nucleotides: TGTGCCACCAGTGATGACAGCGAGACTGGGGCCAACGTCCTGACTTTC. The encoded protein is CATSDDSETGANVLTF.

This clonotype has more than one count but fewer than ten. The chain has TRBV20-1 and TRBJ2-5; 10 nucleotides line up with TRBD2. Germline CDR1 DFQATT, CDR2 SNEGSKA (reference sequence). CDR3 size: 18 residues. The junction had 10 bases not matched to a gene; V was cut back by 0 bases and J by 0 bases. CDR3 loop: CSARDRFGAGGNQETQYF. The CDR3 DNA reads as TGCAGTGCTAGAGATCGGTTCGGAGCGGGGGGGAACCAAGAGACCCAGTACTTC.

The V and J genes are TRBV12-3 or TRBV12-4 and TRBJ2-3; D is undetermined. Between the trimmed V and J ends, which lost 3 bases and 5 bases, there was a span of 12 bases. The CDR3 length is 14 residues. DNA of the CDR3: TGTGCCAGCAGTTTGGCCCGGCCTCTAGATACGCAGTATTTT. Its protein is CASSLARPLDTQYF.

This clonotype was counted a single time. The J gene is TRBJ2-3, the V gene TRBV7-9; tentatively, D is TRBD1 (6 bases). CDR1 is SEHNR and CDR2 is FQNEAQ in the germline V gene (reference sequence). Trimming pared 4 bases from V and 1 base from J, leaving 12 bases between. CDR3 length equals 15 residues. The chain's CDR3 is CASSSFRQGTDTQYF. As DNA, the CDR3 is TGTGCCAGCAGCTCATTCCGACAGGGCACAGATACGCAGTATTTT.